This T cell receptor (beta chain) originates from a study of blood T cell repertoires in COVID-19. Profiled with immunoSEQ multiplex PCR; TCRdb holds only in-frame clones, not every one. The data hold some 100,000 clones, with just over 90% observed a single time. Germline lookup yields CDR1 ENHRY and CDR2 SYGVKD. The CDR3 loop spans 15 amino acids. Unmatched junction bases numbered 4, after V lost 2 bases and J lost 1 base. V and J are TRBV10-3 and TRBJ1-1, with TRBD1 matching over 7 bases. The source of this sequence is a middle-aged man with active COVID-19. The sequenced sample was peripheral blood. This CDR3 is CAISEPGQPNTEAFF. The CDR3 DNA sequence: TGTGCCATCAGTGAGCCGGGACAGCCGAACACTGAAGCTTTCTTT.